This TCR beta chain emerged from a study of blood T cell repertoires in COVID-19. As handled by the study authors: Nucleated cell number was recorded as an estimate derived from reference gene primer amplification. Sequencing used immunoSEQ multiplex PCR; TCRdb keeps in-frame clones, though not all of them. V, J and clone size reflect that table, while D and trimming were determined from the DNA. The data hold roughly 200,000 clones, with approximately 88% observed a single time. Each participant's cohort was designated according to participant-reported clinical history. This TCR derives from a man aged 18-30 years with acute COVID-19. Material: PBMCs or T cells enriched from blood (not recorded which).

CDR3 sequence: CASSELTGMNTEAFF. The CDR3 DNA reads as TGTGCCAGCAGTGAACTAACAGGGATGAACACTGAAGCTTTCTTT. The chain carries TRBV2 and TRBJ1-1; perhaps TRBD1 as D (6 bases). In germline, CDR1 is SNHLY, CDR2 FYNNEI. The germline V and J ends were trimmed by 2 bases and 0 bases, with 10 bases remaining between them. The CDR3 loop spans 15 amino acids.